One T cell receptor beta chain is described in this entry. The CDR3 has 16 residues. Germline values: CDR1 MDHEN, CDR2 SYDVKM. This specimen belongs to a study of blood T cell repertoires in COVID-19. Study overall: COVID-19 samples from acute and convalescent phases originated in the United States, Italy and Spain. Sample material is recorded as cDNA or gDNA derived from T cells, B-cell-depleted T cells, or PBMCs.

Cohort assignment relied on participant-reported clinical history. Per the study methods: The authors estimated nucleated cell counts from reference gene primer amplification. Data came from immunoSEQ multiplex PCR; TCRdb stores just in-frame clones and leaves some out. The V and J calls and clone size are taken from that table; D and trimming were inferred from the DNA. The repertoire holds about 170,000 clones, with around 83% as singletons. The chain carries TRBV28 and TRBJ2-2; TRBD1 aligns across 9 bases. Sequences were obtained from PBMCs or T cells enriched from blood (not recorded which). This sequence was found in a woman in her 50s in a cohort exposed to, infected with or recovered from COVID-19 (not recorded which). The CDR3 nucleotides are TGTGCATGCCAACAGGGGGCTTTGGGGAACACCGGGGAGCTGTTTTTT. Translating it yields CACQQGALGNTGELFF. The full variable domain, with the rest looked up from reference TRBV28 and TRBJ2-2, is DVKVTQSSRYLVKRTGEKVFLECVQDMDHENMFWYRQDPGLGLRLIYFSYDVKMKEKGDIPEGYSVSREKKERFSLILESASTNQTSMYLCACQQGALGNTGELFFGEGSRLTVL.